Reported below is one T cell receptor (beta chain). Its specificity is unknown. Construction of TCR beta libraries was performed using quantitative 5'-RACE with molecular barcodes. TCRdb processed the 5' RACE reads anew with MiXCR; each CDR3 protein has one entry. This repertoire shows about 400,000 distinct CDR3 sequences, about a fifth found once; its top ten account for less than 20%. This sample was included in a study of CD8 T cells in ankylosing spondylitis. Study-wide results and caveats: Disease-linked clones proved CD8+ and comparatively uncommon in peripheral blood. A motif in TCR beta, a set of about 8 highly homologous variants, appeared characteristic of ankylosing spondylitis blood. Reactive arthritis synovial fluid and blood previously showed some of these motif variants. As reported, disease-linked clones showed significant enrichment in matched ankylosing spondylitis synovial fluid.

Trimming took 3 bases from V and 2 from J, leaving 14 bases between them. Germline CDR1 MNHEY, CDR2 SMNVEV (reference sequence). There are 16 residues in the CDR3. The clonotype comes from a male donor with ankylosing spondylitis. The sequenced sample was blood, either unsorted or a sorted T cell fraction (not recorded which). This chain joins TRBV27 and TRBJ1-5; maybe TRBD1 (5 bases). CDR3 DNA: TGTGCCAGCAGTTTCATAAGCGGGGGTGGCAATCAGCCCCAGCATTTT. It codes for CASSFISGGGNQPQHF.